The 23 T cell receptor beta chains given below trace back to one sample, sequenced in a study of blood T cell repertoires in COVID-19. Only in-frame clones appear in the TCRdb table, and some are missing; sequencing was by immunoSEQ multiplex PCR. The table lists about 240,000 clones, roughly 80% of them singletons. Sequenced material: peripheral blood. Receptor source: an elderly woman with acute or convalescent COVID-19.

V and J are TRBV9 and TRBJ2-5, with a weak D call TRBD2 (6 bases). Germline values: CDR1 SGDLS, CDR2 YYNGEE. Trimming left V 0 bases short and J 2 bases short, with 14 bases between. The CDR3 covers 16 residues. The CDR3 nucleotides are TGTGCCAGCAGCGTAGGAGGAGGGCAGCGTCAAGAGACCCAGTACTTC. As protein: CASSVGGGQRQETQYF.

The rearrangement links TRBV28 to TRBJ2-7; 8 nucleotides align to TRBD2. J lost 0 bases, V lost 4 bases, and 8 bases had no gene match. The CDR3 loop spans 16 amino acids. CDR1 is MDHEN, CDR2 SYDVKM, per germline. The CDR3 loop reads CASSSPGLAGSYEQYF. In DNA, the CDR3 is TGTGCCAGCAGTTCCCCAGGGCTAGCGGGCTCCTACGAGCAGTACTTC. The full variable domain, its missing parts supplied by reference TRBV28 and TRBJ2-7, is DVKVTQSSRYLVKRTGEKVFLECVQDMDHENMFWYRQDPGLGLRLIYFSYDVKMKEKGDIPEGYSVSREKKERFSLILESASTNQTSMYLCASSSPGLAGSYEQYFGPGTRLTVT.

The V call is TRBV6-4, the J call TRBJ1-6; a possible D gene is TRBD1 (6 bases). In germline, CDR1 is MRHNA, CDR2 SNTAGT. V lost 8 bases and J lost 3, with 14 bases in between. The length of the CDR3 is 15 residues. CDR3 residues: CASPTGQIYNSPLHF. CDR3 nucleotide sequence: TGTGCCAGCCCGACAGGACAAATCTATAATTCACCCCTCCACTTT.

The V and J genes are TRBV5-1 and TRBJ2-5; TRBD2 aligns across 12 bases. Germline V CDR1 and CDR2: SGHRS, YFSETQ. V lost 0 bases and J lost 2; bases outside the gene matches: 5. The CDR3 is 17 residues long. The CDR3 reads CASSLASGGAAQETQYF. The CDR3 DNA follows: TGCGCCAGCAGCTTGGCTAGCGGGGGGGCAGCACAAGAGACCCAGTACTTC. Filled out from reference TRBV5-1 and TRBJ2-5, the complete variable domain reads KAGVTQTPRYLIKTRGQQVTLSCSPISGHRSVSWYQQTPGQGLQFLFEYFSETQRNKGNFPGRFSGRQFSNSRSEMNVSTLELGDSALYLCASSLASGGAAQETQYFGPGTRLLVL.

The V and J genes are TRBV28 and TRBJ1-1; 10 nucleotides align to TRBD1. Per germline, CDR1 MDHEN and CDR2 SYDVKM. The CDR3 is 15 residues long. Losses at the gene ends were 6 bases for V and 7 bases for J; bases not matched to a gene: 11. CDR3 in DNA: TGTGCCAGCAGCGACCGGGACAGGGGAGATCATGAAGCTTTCTTT. Protein: CASSDRDRGDHEAFF.

This clone appeared a single time. V and J are TRBV15 and TRBJ2-4; possibly TRBD2 for D (6 bases). Germline CDR1 LNHNV, CDR2 YYDKDF (reference sequence). Trimming stripped 0 bases from V and 1 base from J, with 10 bases between. The CDR3 extends over 16 amino acids. The CDR3 bases are TGTGCCACCAGCAGAGATCGAGGAGGGGCCAAAAACATTCAGTACTTC. Protein: CATSRDRGGAKNIQYF.

This chain uses TRBV28 with TRBJ1-5, with 7 nucleotides matching TRBD1. Germline V CDR1 and CDR2: MDHEN, SYDVKM. The CDR3 runs to 20 residues. V dropped 6 bases and J dropped 1; count of bases not matched to a gene: 21. CDR3 nucleotides: TGTGCCAGCAGCTCATCCGCCGCCAGGGGGAATCTTCGGAGCAATCAGCCCCAGCATTTT. Encoded protein: CASSSSAARGNLRSNQPQHF.

This clone occurred many times. This chain connects TRBV27 to TRBJ2-7; 9 bases are a match to TRBD1. V trimming: 6 bases; J trimming: 4 bases; junction bases outside the gene matches: 10. The CDR3 consists of 15 residues. Looked up from germline, CDR1 is MNHEY and CDR2 is SMNVEV (reference sequence). CDR3 region: CASSPLGTGTYEQYF. The CDR3 coding sequence is TGTGCCAGCAGCCCCCTAGGGACAGGGACTTACGAGCAGTACTTC.

This clone was counted once. The V gene is TRBV6-1, the J gene TRBJ2-7; no definite D call. CDR1 and CDR2 from the germline V gene are MNHNS and SASEGT. This CDR3 has 13 amino acids. The V end was cut by 2 bases, the J end by 2 bases, with 7 bases between. Here the CDR3 DNA reads TGTGCCAGCAGTGAAAATGGAGCCTACGAGCAGTACTTC. This translates into CASSENGAYEQYF.

Only one count was recorded for this clone. The J gene is TRBJ2-1, the V gene TRBV3-1 (or the pseudogene TRBV3-2); possibly TRBD2 for D (6 bases). The CDR3 has 14 amino acids. Germline V gene sequence: CDR1 LGHDT, CDR2 YNNKEL (reference sequence). Deletions cut 3 bases from V and 5 bases from J, with 11 bases between. CDR3 amino acids: CASSHLGGNNEQFF. DNA of the CDR3: TGTGCCAGCAGCCACCTAGGCGGGAACAATGAGCAGTTCTTC.

As to this clone: Other DNA sequences in this specimen translate into the identical CDR3. V gene TRBV5-1 combines with J gene TRBJ1-4; D gene unclear. CDR1 is SGHRS, CDR2 YFSETQ, per germline. Trimming shortened V by 0 bases and J by 7 bases, and 10 bases separated the two germline ends. The length of the CDR3 is 14 residues. In DNA, the CDR3 is TGCGCCAGCAGCTTGGGAGGGCTAGGTGAAAAACTGTTTTTT. It translates to CASSLGGLGEKLFF.

This clone was observed a few times. The rearrangement uses TRBV2 and TRBJ2-2; tentatively, D is TRBD1 (6 bases). V lost 4 bases and J 4 bases, leaving 10 bases between the germline ends. CDR1 and CDR2 (germline): SNHLY, FYNNEI. The CDR3 is 14 amino acids. CDR3 loop: CASSVRGTTGELFF. The CDR3 DNA sequence: TGTGCCAGCAGTGTCAGGGGTACCACCGGGGAGCTGTTTTTT. Full variable domain (missing parts from reference TRBV2 and TRBJ2-2): EPEVTQTPSHQVTQMGQEVILRCVPISNHLYFYWYRQILGQKVEFLVSFYNNEISEKSEIFDDQFSVERPDGSNFTLKIRSTKLEDSAMYFCASSVRGTTGELFFGEGSRLTVL.

V usage is TRBV7-2 and J usage is TRBJ2-3, with 9 bases that match TRBD2. This CDR3 spans 16 amino acids. Germline CDR1 is SGHTA and CDR2 is FQGNSA. V dropped 5 bases and J dropped 6; count of bases not matched to a gene: 12. The CDR3 reads CASSDLPAGGRDTQYF. The CDR3 DNA follows: TGTGCCAGCAGCGACCTTCCTGCGGGGGGGCGGGATACGCAGTATTTT.

CDR3 in amino acids: CASSPQLNNSPLHF. As DNA, the CDR3 is TGTGCCAGCAGTCCCCAGTTGAATAATTCACCCCTCCACTTT. This chain joins TRBV25-1 and TRBJ1-6; no reliable D call. This CDR3 spans 14 amino acids. The V end lost 5 bases, the J end lost 5 bases, and 10 bases lay between the germline ends. Germline assignment: CDR1 MGHDK and CDR2 SYGVNS.

The rearrangement joins TRBV19 to TRBJ2-5, with TRBD2 as a possible D gene (6 bases). The CDR3 consists of 16 residues. V lost 1 base and J lost 1, with 13 bases in between. CDR1 and CDR2 from the germline V gene are LNHDA and SQIVND (reference sequence). The CDR3 spells CASSIGRGWGQETQYF. The CDR3, as DNA: TGTGCCAGTAGTATAGGGAGGGGTTGGGGCCAAGAGACCCAGTACTTC.

The rearrangement joins TRBV6-5 to TRBJ1-4; 7 nucleotides agree with TRBD1. Per the germline V gene, CDR1 is MNHEY and CDR2 is SVGAGI. The V segment lost 5 bases and the J segment 5 bases; nucleotides outside the gene matches: 5. The CDR3 contains 14 residues. CDR3 residues: CASSQTTGNEKLFF. The DNA for the CDR3 is TGTGCCAGCAGTCAAACGACAGGGAATGAAAAACTGTTTTTT.

Worth noting for this clone: The identical CDR3 is also encoded by other nucleotide sequences in the sample. The J gene is TRBJ2-1, the V gene TRBV2; D is unresolved. Trimming pared 5 bases from V and 4 bases from J, leaving 3 bases between. Germline lookup yields CDR1 SNHLY and CDR2 FYNNEI. The CDR3 sequence is 11 residues long. In DNA, the CDR3 is TGTGCCAGCAGTCCTTACAATGAGCAGTTCTTC. It yields the protein CASSPYNEQFF.

The chain links TRBV9 to TRBJ1-3; tentative D call: TRBD1 (5 bases). Germline V gives CDR1 SGDLS, CDR2 YYNGEE. V lost 0 bases to trimming and J lost 0 bases, with 10 bases between them. This CDR3 is built from 16 residues. CDR3 sequence (DNA): TGTGCCAGCAGCGTAGCAGGGACTGACTCTGGAAACACCATATATTTT. The encoded protein is CASSVAGTDSGNTIYF.

This clone was observed many times. The rearrangement joins TRBV30 to TRBJ1-2, with TRBD1 matching over 7 bases. Germline values: CDR1 GTSNPN, CDR2 SVGIG (reference sequence). The length of the CDR3 is 15 residues. Unmatched junction bases numbered 12, after V lost 3 bases and J lost 5 bases. CDR3 nucleotide sequence: TGTGCCTGGAGCCCTGGACAGGCAATAATGTATGGCTACACCTTC. It encodes CAWSPGQAIMYGYTF. Full variable domain (rest looked up from reference TRBV30 and TRBJ1-2): SQTIHQWPATLVQPVGSPLSLECTVEGTSNPNLYWYRQAAGRGLQLLFYSVGIGQISSEVPQNLSASRPQDRQFILSSKKLLLSDSGFYLCAWSPGQAIMYGYTFGSGTRLTVV.

DNA of the CDR3: TGTGCCAGCAGCCAGCGTCCAAACCTCCTCACAGATACGCAGTATTTT. Protein: CASSQRPNLLTDTQYF. This sequence joins TRBV7-9 and TRBJ2-3; D is uncertain. The CDR3 is 16 residues long. Trimming removed 5 bases at V and 2 bases at J, with 17 bases between. CDR1 and CDR2 from the germline V gene are SEHNR and FQNEAQ (reference sequence).

The V and J genes are TRBV2 and TRBJ1-2; TRBD1 aligns across 9 bases. Germline CDR1 is SNHLY and CDR2 is FYNNEI. The CDR3 covers 15 residues. Trimming cost V 4 bases and J 5 bases; bases outside gene matches: 8. Here the CDR3 reads CASSAGQGIIYGYTF. The CDR3 DNA reads as TGTGCCAGCAGTGCAGGACAGGGGATCATATATGGCTACACCTTC.

The rearrangement links TRBV18 to TRBJ1-5; D is ambiguous. V shed 6 bases and J shed 5 bases, with 11 bases lying between them. CDR1 KGHSH and CDR2 LQKENI come from the germline V gene. This CDR3 spans 13 amino acids. The CDR3 here is CASSPNQDQPQHF. In DNA, the CDR3 is TGTGCCAGCTCCCCGAACCAGGATCAGCCCCAGCATTTT.

This sequence joins TRBV7-9 and TRBJ2-7; D ambiguous. Trimming removed 4 bases from V and 3 bases from J, with 13 bases in between. The V gene's germline CDR1 is SEHNR and CDR2 FQNEAQ (reference sequence). The CDR3 is made up of 14 amino acids. CDR3 coding DNA: TGTGCCAGCAGCTCCTCTCCCCGGTTCTACGAGCAGTACTTC. Protein product: CASSSSPRFYEQYF.